Here is one T cell receptor beta chain with its context. This sample is part of a study of blood T cell repertoires in COVID-19. The protocol was immunoSEQ multiplex PCR, while the TCRdb copy is restricted to in-frame clones and leaves out a portion. This table holds about 60,000 clones, about 86% found once. Trimming stripped 3 bases from V and 5 bases from J, with 25 bases between. There are 18 residues in the CDR3. The germline gives CDR1 LNHDA, CDR2 SQIVND (reference sequence). The origin of this receptor is a man between 35 and 55 years old with acute or convalescent COVID-19. Sequenced sample: peripheral blood. The rearrangement joins TRBV19 to TRBJ1-2, with a weak D call TRBD1 (5 bases). CDR3: CASSIFFLGRALPYGYTF. The CDR3 bases are TGTGCCAGTAGTATTTTTTTCTTGGGCAGGGCCCTACCTTATGGCTACACCTTC.